The sequence of this T cell receptor beta chain was determined in a study of cytomegalovirus exposure and HLA in healthy donors. Study-wide findings and caveats: The listing of about 150 TCR beta chains classed them as cytomegalovirus-associated. Among the most significant clusters, several appeared linked to common viral pathogens in a later analysis. Across HLA loci, a later analysis found differing TCR association rates, with DRB1 most and HLA-C fewest.

PCR involved 60 Vbeta and 13 Jbeta primers. Assay used: immunoSEQ multiplex PCR; TCRdb lists only in-frame clones, some missing. The table has roughly 220,000 clones, approximately 81% seen once. Details on this clone: Its antigen remains unknown.

The CDR3 is 14 residues long. In germline, CDR1 is SGHVS, CDR2 FQNEAQ. The J segment lost 2 bases and the V segment lost 5 bases, leaving 2 bases of the junction unmatched. The V gene is TRBV7-8, the J gene TRBJ2-7; 11 nucleotides align to TRBD2. Sequencing used PBMCs. The receptor was isolated from a man aged 25 to 45 in good health and CMV-seronegative. CDR3 sequence: CASSISGGAYEQYF. The CDR3 DNA reads as TGTGCCAGCAGCATTAGCGGGGGGGCCTACGAGCAGTACTTC.